This is a list of T cell receptor beta chains from one sample in a study of blood T cell repertoires in COVID-19. The table came from immunoSEQ multiplex PCR; TCRdb's copy has only in-frame clones and leaves some out. The table shows 200,000 or so clones, with approximately 80% occurring only once. The sequenced sample was peripheral blood. The receptors were gathered from a woman aged 60-70 years who had recovered from COVID-19. Both conserved end residues are part of each CDR3. D genes are given only for firm matches. Size values are once, few and many counts, or a class for expanded clones, and some rows have none.

j_gene: TRBJ1-1
abundance: NA
v_gene: TRBV29-1
d_gene: NA
CDR3aa: CSVDYGGPNTEAFF
CDR3nt: TGCAGCGTTGACTACGGGGGGCCGAACACTGAAGCTTTCTTT

j_gene: TRBJ2-7
abundance: NA
v_gene: TRBV21-1
d_gene: NA
CDR3aa: CASTWGGIHEQYF
CDR3nt: TGTGCCAGCACCTGGGGAGGGATCCACGAGCAGTACTTC

j_gene: TRBJ1-4
abundance: NA
v_gene: TRBV27
d_gene: NA
CDR3aa: CASGYREKLFF
CDR3nt: TGTGCCAGCGGTTACCGGGAAAAACTGTTTTTT

j_gene: TRBJ1-1
abundance: NA
v_gene: TRBV5-1
d_gene: TRBD1
CDR3aa: CASSLTGGIPEAFF
CDR3nt: TGCGCCAGCAGCCTGACAGGGGGAATACCTGAAGCTTTCTTT

j_gene: TRBJ2-2
abundance: NA
v_gene: TRBV7-7
d_gene: TRBD1
CDR3aa: CASSPSLGGSGELFF
CDR3nt: TGTGCTAGCAGCCCGAGTCTAGGGGGCTCCGGGGAGCTGTTTTTT

j_gene: TRBJ1-2
abundance: NA
v_gene: TRBV19
d_gene: NA
CDR3aa: CASSIVGSDYGYTF
CDR3nt: TGTGCCAGTAGTATAGTAGGGAGCGACTATGGCTACACCTTC

j_gene: TRBJ2-7
abundance: NA
v_gene: TRBV3-1/TRBV3-2
d_gene: NA
CDR3aa: CASSSFAGNEQYF
CDR3nt: TGTGCCAGCAGCAGCTTCGCGGGCAACGAGCAGTACTTC

j_gene: TRBJ2-1
abundance: NA
v_gene: TRBV12-2
d_gene: NA
CDR3aa: CASRVSVPSSYNEQFF
CDR3nt: TGTGCAAGTCGCGTCTCCGTTCCTAGCTCCTACAATGAGCAGTTCTTC

j_gene: TRBJ2-2
abundance: NA
v_gene: TRBV18
d_gene: NA
CDR3aa: CASSPGQPGNTGELFF
CDR3nt: TGTGCCAGCTCACCAGGACAGCCTGGGAACACCGGGGAGCTGTTTTTT

j_gene: TRBJ2-5
abundance: once
v_gene: TRBV5-4
d_gene: TRBD2
CDR3aa: CASSSPGTRGETQYF
CDR3nt: TGTGCCAGCAGCTCTCCCGGGACTAGAGGAGAGACCCAGTACTTC

j_gene: TRBJ1-2
abundance: NA
v_gene: TRBV12-5
d_gene: NA
CDR3aa: CASGGRFNYGYTF
CDR3nt: TGTGCTAGTGGTGGCAGGTTTAACTATGGCTACACCTTC

j_gene: TRBJ1-1
abundance: NA
v_gene: TRBV28
d_gene: NA
CDR3aa: CASSSGGWYTEAFF
CDR3nt: TGTGCCAGCAGCTCCGGGGGGTGGTACACTGAAGCTTTCTTT

j_gene: TRBJ1-5
abundance: NA
v_gene: TRBV6-1
d_gene: NA
CDR3aa: CASSEEVSHNQPQHF
CDR3nt: TGTGCCAGCAGTGAAGAAGTGTCACACAATCAGCCCCAGCATTTT

j_gene: TRBJ2-5
abundance: NA
v_gene: TRBV30
d_gene: NA
CDR3aa: CAWNTGHEETQYF
CDR3nt: TGTGCCTGGAACACAGGACATGAGGAGACCCAGTACTTC

j_gene: TRBJ2-1
abundance: NA
v_gene: TRBV5-4
d_gene: NA
CDR3aa: CASWSRRDEGNEQFF
CDR3nt: TGTGCCAGCTGGAGTAGGCGGGACGAGGGCAATGAGCAGTTCTTC

j_gene: TRBJ1-2
abundance: NA
v_gene: TRBV2
d_gene: TRBD1
CDR3aa: CASGDRRDRPNYGYTF
CDR3nt: TGTGCCAGCGGCGACCGGCGGGACAGGCCTAACTATGGCTACACCTTC

j_gene: TRBJ2-5
abundance: NA
v_gene: TRBV10-1
d_gene: NA
CDR3aa: CASRPDGDSGETQYF
CDR3nt: TGCGCCAGCAGACCAGACGGGGACTCCGGGGAGACCCAGTACTTC

j_gene: TRBJ2-5
abundance: NA
v_gene: TRBV12-5
d_gene: NA
CDR3aa: CASGLGLAQYF
CDR3nt: TGTGCTAGTGGTTTGGGGCTGGCCCAGTACTTC

j_gene: TRBJ2-2
abundance: NA
v_gene: TRBV7-9
d_gene: TRBD1
CDR3aa: CASSFGDSAPNTGELFF
CDR3nt: TGTGCCAGCAGCTTCGGGGACAGCGCACCGAACACCGGGGAGCTGTTTTTT

j_gene: TRBJ1-4
abundance: NA
v_gene: TRBV25-1
d_gene: NA
CDR3aa: CASSVGGGEKLFF
CDR3nt: TGTGCCAGCAGTGTGGGGGGGGGAGAAAAACTGTTTTTT

j_gene: TRBJ1-6
abundance: NA
v_gene: TRBV11-2
d_gene: NA
CDR3aa: CASSSFTWADDSPLHF
CDR3nt: TGTGCCAGCAGCTCGTTCACTTGGGCCGATGATTCACCCCTCCACTTT

j_gene: TRBJ1-1
abundance: NA
v_gene: TRBV2
d_gene: TRBD1
CDR3aa: CASSGQGADEAFF
CDR3nt: TGTGCCAGCAGTGGACAGGGGGCGGATGAAGCTTTCTTT

j_gene: TRBJ1-2
abundance: NA
v_gene: TRBV6-5
d_gene: NA
CDR3aa: CASSPRENYGYTF
CDR3nt: TGTGCCAGCAGTCCGAGGGAAAACTATGGCTACACCTTC

j_gene: TRBJ1-1
abundance: few
v_gene: TRBV5-1
d_gene: TRBD1
CDR3aa: CASSLGDRGNTEAFF
CDR3nt: TGCGCCAGCAGCTTGGGGGACAGGGGGAACACTGAAGCTTTCTTT

j_gene: TRBJ1-4
abundance: NA
v_gene: TRBV20-1
d_gene: NA
CDR3aa: CSASGGEKLFF
CDR3nt: TGCAGTGCTAGCGGCGGCGAAAAACTGTTTTTT

j_gene: TRBJ2-3
abundance: NA
v_gene: TRBV9
d_gene: TRBD1
CDR3aa: CASSGWTGDTQYF
CDR3nt: TGTGCCAGCAGCGGGTGGACAGGAGATACGCAGTATTTT